These T cell receptor beta chains were read from a single sample in a study of response to subunit inactivated influenza vaccine. TCRdb processed the RT-PCR reads anew with MiXCR; each CDR3 protein has one entry. This sample has hundreds of thousands of distinct CDR3 sequences; roughly 10% occur once, and the top ten carry 11%. The same sample was also used in a study of T cells expressing NK-cell markers.

The sequencing used PBMCs from blood, collected on the day of vaccination. The origin of the receptors is a man aged 50 to 59 who received an inactivated influenza vaccine. The CDR3 runs from the conserved cysteine through the conserved F or W. Each record gives: D gene, V gene, clone size, J gene, CDR3 protein, CDR3 DNA. D genes are given only for firm matches. Clone sizes are given selectively: once, few, many, or a class where the clone is expanded.

D gene: .
V gene: TRBV6-1
clone size: few
J gene: TRBJ2-1
CDR3 protein: CASRERYRVSNEQFF
CDR3 DNA: TGTGCCAGCAGAGAGAGGTACAGGGTGTCCAATGAGCAGTTCTTC

D gene: .
V gene: TRBV4-1
clone size: .
J gene: TRBJ2-3
CDR3 protein: CASSQERDTQYF
CDR3 DNA: TGCGCCAGCAGCCAAGAGCGGGATACGCAGTATTTT

D gene: .
V gene: TRBV6-1
clone size: few
J gene: TRBJ1-2
CDR3 protein: CASSEIGLGYGYTF
CDR3 DNA: TGTGCCAGCAGTGAAATAGGGCTCGGATATGGCTACACCTTC

D gene: TRBD1
V gene: TRBV2
clone size: .
J gene: TRBJ2-1
CDR3 protein: CASNDPSGQGAYNEQFF
CDR3 DNA: TGTGCCAGCAATGACCCCTCGGGACAGGGAGCCTACAATGAGCAGTTCTTC

D gene: TRBD2
V gene: TRBV12-3/TRBV12-4
clone size: .
J gene: TRBJ2-7
CDR3 protein: CASSPTTGTSGTF
CDR3 DNA: TGTGCCAGCAGCCCAACTACCGGGACTAGCGGGACTTTC

D gene: .
V gene: TRBV7-2
clone size: .
J gene: TRBJ2-7
CDR3 protein: CASSRYLGSYEQYF
CDR3 DNA: TGTGCCAGCAGCCGCTACTTGGGCTCCTACGAGCAGTACTTC

D gene: .
V gene: TRBV21-1
clone size: .
J gene: TRBJ2-3
CDR3 protein: CASSKRSGAVEDTQYF
CDR3 DNA: TGTGCCAGCAGCAAAAGGTCAGGGGCCGTGGAAGATACGCAGTATTTT

D gene: .
V gene: TRBV2
clone size: few
J gene: TRBJ2-2
CDR3 protein: CASSVSGPNTGELFF
CDR3 DNA: TGTGCCAGCAGTGTTTCGGGGCCAAACACCGGGGAGCTGTTTTTT

D gene: .
V gene: TRBV3-1
clone size: .
J gene: TRBJ2-7
CDR3 protein: CASSQFGDEQYF
CDR3 DNA: TGTGCCAGCAGCCAATTCGGTGATGAGCAGTACTTC

D gene: .
V gene: TRBV6-1
clone size: few
J gene: TRBJ1-2
CDR3 protein: CASTTSGNYGYTF
CDR3 DNA: TGTGCCAGCACCACGTCCGGGAACTATGGCTACACCTTC

D gene: TRBD1
V gene: TRBV29-1
clone size: .
J gene: TRBJ2-7
CDR3 protein: CSARTVDRAHEQYF
CDR3 DNA: TGCAGCGCCAGAACAGTCGACAGGGCCCACGAGCAGTACTTC

D gene: TRBD1
V gene: TRBV4-2
clone size: .
J gene: TRBJ1-1
CDR3 protein: CASSQVGGGGWGANTEAFF
CDR3 DNA: TGTGCCAGCAGCCAAGTCGGAGGAGGGGGCTGGGGAGCGAACACTGAAGCTTTCTTT